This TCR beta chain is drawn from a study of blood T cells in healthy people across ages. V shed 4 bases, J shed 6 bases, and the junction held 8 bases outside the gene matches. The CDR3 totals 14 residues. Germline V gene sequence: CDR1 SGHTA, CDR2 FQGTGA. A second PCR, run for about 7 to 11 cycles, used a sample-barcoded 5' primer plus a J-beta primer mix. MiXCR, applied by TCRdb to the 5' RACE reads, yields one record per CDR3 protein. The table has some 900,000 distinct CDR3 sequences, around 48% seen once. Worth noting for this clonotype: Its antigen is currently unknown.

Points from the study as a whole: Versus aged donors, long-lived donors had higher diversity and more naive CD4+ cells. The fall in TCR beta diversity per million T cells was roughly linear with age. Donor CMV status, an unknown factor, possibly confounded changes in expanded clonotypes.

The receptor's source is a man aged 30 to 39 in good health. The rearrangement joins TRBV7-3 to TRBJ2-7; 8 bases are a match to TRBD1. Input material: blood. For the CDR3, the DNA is TGTGCCAGCAGCTCACCAGGGGGCCGATTCGAGCAGTACTTC. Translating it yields CASSSPGGRFEQYF.